This TCR beta chain emerged from a study of molecular identifiers for immune sequencing clone quantification. This clonotype was seen repeatedly, ten times or more. Its target is unknown. With listed TCR primers and previously described methods, bulk TCR libraries were prepared. TCRdb itself ran the PCR reads through MiXCR, one entry per CDR3 protein. Among 9,500 to 15,000 distinct CDR3 sequences listed, about 15% were seen once. Based on a CD8+CD4-CCR7+CD45RA+ profile, naive CD8 T cells were sorted. General study results and limits: Whereas naive cells kept under 1% of molecules in clones above 20 RNA copies, such clones held over 97% in effectors. Amid approximately 1 million naive cells, spiked Jurkat TCR RNA from one cell was reportedly still detectable.

From germline, CDR1 is SNHLY and CDR2 FYNNEI. Trimming left V 9 bases short and J 2 bases short, with 14 bases between. This CDR3 spans 13 amino acids. The specimen was naive CD8+ T cells from blood, with Jurkat cell RNA spiked in. Subset reported: FACS-sorted CD8+CD4-CCR7+CD45RA+ naive T cells. The receptor was derived from a human donor in good health. Some libraries in this study had Jurkat cell RNA spiked in. V is TRBV2 and J is TRBJ2-7, with D perhaps TRBD2 (5 bases). The CDR3 sequence is CASLGGGTYEQYF. CDR3 coding DNA: TGTGCCAGTCTAGGAGGCGGAACCTACGAGCAGTACTTC.